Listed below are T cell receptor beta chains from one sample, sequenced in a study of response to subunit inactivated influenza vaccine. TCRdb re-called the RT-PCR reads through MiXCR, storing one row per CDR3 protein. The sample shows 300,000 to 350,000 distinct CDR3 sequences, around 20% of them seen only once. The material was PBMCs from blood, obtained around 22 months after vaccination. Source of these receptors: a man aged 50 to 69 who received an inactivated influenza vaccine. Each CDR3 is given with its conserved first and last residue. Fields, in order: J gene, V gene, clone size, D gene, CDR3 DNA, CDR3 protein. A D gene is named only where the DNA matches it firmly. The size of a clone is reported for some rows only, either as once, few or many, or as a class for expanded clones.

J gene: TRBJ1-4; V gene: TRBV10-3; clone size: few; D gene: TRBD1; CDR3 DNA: TGTGCCATCAGGGGAACAGGGGTTGAAAAACTGTTTTTT; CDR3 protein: CAIRGTGVEKLFF
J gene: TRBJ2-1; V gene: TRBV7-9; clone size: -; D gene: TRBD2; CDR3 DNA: TGTGCCAGCAGCTCACTAGCGGGAGGTCGGTCCTACAATGAGCAGTTCTTC; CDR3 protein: CASSSLAGGRSYNEQFF
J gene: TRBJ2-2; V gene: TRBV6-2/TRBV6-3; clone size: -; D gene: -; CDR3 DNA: TGTGCCAGCAGGCATGACAGGAGGAACACCGGGGAGCTGTTTTTT; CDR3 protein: CASRHDRRNTGELFF
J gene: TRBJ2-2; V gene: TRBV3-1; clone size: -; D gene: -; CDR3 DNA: TGTGCCAGCAGCCAATCCGGGACTCCTCACGGGGAGCTGTTTTTT; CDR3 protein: CASSQSGTPHGELFF
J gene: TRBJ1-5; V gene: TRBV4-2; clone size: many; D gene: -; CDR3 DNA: TGTGCCAGCAGCCAAGAGGGACTCACAAATCAGCCCCAGCATTTT; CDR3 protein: CASSQEGLTNQPQHF
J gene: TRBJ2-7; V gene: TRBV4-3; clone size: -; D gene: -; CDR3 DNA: TGCGCCAGCAGCCAAGAAGCGTCTTACGAGCAGTACTTC; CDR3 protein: CASSQEASYEQYF
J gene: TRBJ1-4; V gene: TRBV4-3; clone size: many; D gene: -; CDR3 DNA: TGCGCCAGCAGCCAAACGATGGATGAAAAACTGTTTTTT; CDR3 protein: CASSQTMDEKLFF
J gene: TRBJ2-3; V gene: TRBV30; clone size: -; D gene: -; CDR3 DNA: TGTGCCTGGAGTTTAGGACAACGCACAGATACGCAGTATTTT; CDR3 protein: CAWSLGQRTDTQYF
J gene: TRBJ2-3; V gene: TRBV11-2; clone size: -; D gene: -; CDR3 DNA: TGTGCCAGCAGCCTTCGACAGGTCACAGATACGCAGTATTTT; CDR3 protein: CASSLRQVTDTQYF
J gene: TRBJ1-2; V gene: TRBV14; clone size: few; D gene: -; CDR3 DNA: TGTGCCAGCAGCCAAGGCAGGGCTCTCTCCTTC; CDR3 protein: CASSQGRALSF
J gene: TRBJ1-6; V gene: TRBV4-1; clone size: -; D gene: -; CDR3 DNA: TGCGCCAGCAGCCAAGGGTGGTACGACAGGACCCTCCACTTT; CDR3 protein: CASSQGWYDRTLHF
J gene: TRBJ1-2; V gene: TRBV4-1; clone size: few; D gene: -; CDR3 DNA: TGCGCCAGCAGCCATGCCTTTCGAGGTGGGGATGGCTACACCTTC; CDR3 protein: CASSHAFRGGDGYTF
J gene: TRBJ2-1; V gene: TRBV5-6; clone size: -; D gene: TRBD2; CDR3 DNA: TGTGCCAGCAGCCCGGGGGGTGAGGGGGAGCAGTTCTTC; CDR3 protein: CASSPGGEGEQFF
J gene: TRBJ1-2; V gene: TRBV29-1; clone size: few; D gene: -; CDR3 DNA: TGCAGCGCCAACGACGGGGGGCGGACTGGCTACACCTTC; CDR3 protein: CSANDGGRTGYTF
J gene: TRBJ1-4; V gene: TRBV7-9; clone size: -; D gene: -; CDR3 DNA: TGTGCCAGCCGCCCAGGGGCTAATGAAAAACTGTTTTTT; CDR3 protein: CASRPGANEKLFF
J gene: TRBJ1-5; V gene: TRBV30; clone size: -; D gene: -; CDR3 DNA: TGTGCCTGGAGTGTCCAGGGCAGTCAGCCCCAGCATTTT; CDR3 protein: CAWSVQGSQPQHF
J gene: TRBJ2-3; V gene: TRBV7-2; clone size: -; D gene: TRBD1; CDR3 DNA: TGTGCCAGCAGCTCGGACAGGAAGGGGACAGATACGCAGTATTTT; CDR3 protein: CASSSDRKGTDTQYF
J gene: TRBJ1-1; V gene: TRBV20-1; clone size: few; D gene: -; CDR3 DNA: TGCAGTGCTAGAGACCCCCGACAGGAGAACACTGAAGCTTTCTTT; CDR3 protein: CSARDPRQENTEAFF
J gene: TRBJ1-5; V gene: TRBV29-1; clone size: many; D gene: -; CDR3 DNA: TGCAGCGTTGTAGGGGCCCGCGGTCAGCCCCAGCATTTT; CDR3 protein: CSVVGARGQPQHF
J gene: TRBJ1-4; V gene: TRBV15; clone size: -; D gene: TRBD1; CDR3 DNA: TGTGCCACCAGCAGACGACAGGGCGCAACTAATGAAAAACTGTTTTTT; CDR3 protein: CATSRRQGATNEKLFF
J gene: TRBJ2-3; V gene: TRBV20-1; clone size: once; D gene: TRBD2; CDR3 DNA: TGCAGTGCAACGGGACTAGTGGTTATCACAGATACGCAGTATTTT; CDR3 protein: CSATGLVVITDTQYF
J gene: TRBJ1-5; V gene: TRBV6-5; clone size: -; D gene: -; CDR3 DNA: TGTGCCAGCAGTTTACCGGGTTTGTATCAGCCCCAGCATTTT; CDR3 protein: CASSLPGLYQPQHF
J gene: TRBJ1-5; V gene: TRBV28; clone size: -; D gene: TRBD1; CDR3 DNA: TGTGCCAGCAGTAACGCGGACAGGGTCAATCAGCCCCAGCATTTT; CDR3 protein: CASSNADRVNQPQHF
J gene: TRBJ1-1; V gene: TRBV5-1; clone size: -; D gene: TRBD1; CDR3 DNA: TGCGCCAGCAGCCCCCAGGGGGTGACTGAAGCTTTCTTT; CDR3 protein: CASSPQGVTEAFF
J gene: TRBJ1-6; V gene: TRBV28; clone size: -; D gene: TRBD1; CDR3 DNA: TGTGCCAGCAGCCCTACGACAGGGTTGGGCAATTCACCCCTCCACTTT; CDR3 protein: CASSPTTGLGNSPLHF
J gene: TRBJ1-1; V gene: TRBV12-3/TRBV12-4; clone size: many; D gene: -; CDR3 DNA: TGTGCCAGCAGTTTTTTTGGGGCCATGAACACTGAAGCTTTCTTT; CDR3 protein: CASSFFGAMNTEAFF
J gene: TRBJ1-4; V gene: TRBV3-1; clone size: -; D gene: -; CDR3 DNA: TGTGCCAGCAGCATGATAGGGACGACGGTTAATGAAAAACTGTTTTTT; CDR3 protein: CASSMIGTTVNEKLFF
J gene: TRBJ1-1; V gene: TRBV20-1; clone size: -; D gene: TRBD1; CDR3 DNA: TGCAGTGCTAGAGACGGGACAGAGGACACTGAAGCTTTCTTT; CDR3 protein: CSARDGTEDTEAFF
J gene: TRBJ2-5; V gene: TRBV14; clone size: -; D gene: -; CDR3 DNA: TGTGCCAGCAGCGACGGATTTGTTTCGGTTACCCAGTACTTC; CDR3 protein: CASSDGFVSVTQYF
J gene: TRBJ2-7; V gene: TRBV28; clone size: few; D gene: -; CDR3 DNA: TGTGCCAGCAGTTTTGGCGGAAGACTCTACGAGCAGTACTTC; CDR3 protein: CASSFGGRLYEQYF
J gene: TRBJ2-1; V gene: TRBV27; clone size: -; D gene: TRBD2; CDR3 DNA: TGTGCCAGCAGTTATACCGGGACTAGTGATAATGAGCAGTTCTTC; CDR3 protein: CASSYTGTSDNEQFF
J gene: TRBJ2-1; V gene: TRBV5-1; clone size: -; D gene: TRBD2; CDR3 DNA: TGCGCCAGCAGCTACGACCCTCTAGCGGCCCTAAGGGATGAGCAGTTCTTC; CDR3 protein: CASSYDPLAALRDEQFF
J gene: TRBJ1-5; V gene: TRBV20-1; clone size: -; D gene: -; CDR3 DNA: TGCAGTGCTAGAGTAACAGTCAGCGGCAATCAGCCCCAGCATTTT; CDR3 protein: CSARVTVSGNQPQHF
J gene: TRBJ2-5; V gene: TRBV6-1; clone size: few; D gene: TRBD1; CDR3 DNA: TGTGCCAGCAGTCCGGGACAGATTCAAGAGACCCAGTACTTC; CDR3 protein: CASSPGQIQETQYF
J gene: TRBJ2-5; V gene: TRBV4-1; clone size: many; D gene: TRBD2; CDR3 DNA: TGCGCCAGCAGCCAAGGACTAGCGGGGACCCCAGGGACCCAGTACTTC; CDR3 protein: CASSQGLAGTPGTQYF
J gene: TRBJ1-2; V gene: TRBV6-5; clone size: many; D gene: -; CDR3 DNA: TGTGCCAGCAGTTACTCGCGAACGGCGGGCTATGGCTACACCTTC; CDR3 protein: CASSYSRTAGYGYTF
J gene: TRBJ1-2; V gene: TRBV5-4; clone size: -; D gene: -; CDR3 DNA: TGTGCCAGCAGCTTGGCGGGGTCTGGAGGCTACACCTTC; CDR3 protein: CASSLAGSGGYTF
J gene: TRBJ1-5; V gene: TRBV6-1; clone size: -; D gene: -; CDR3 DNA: TGTGCCAGCAGTGAGTCGGGTTTGCCCCAGCATTTT; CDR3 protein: CASSESGLPQHF
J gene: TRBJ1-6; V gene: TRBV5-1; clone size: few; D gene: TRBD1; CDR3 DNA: TGCGCCAGCAGCTCAGGGACAGGGGCCAATAATTCACCCCTCCACTTT; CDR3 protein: CASSSGTGANNSPLHF
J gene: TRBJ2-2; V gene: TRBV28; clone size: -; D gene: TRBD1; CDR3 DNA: TGTGCCACCAACGACAGGGTATGGGCAGGGAACACCGGGGAGCTGTTTTTT; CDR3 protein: CATNDRVWAGNTGELFF
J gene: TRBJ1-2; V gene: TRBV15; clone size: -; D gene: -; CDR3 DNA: TGTGCCACCAGCAGGGCCGGGACACGGGTTAGCTACACCTTC; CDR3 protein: CATSRAGTRVSYTF
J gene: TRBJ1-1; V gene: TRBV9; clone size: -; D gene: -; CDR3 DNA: TGTGCCAGCAGCGCTACACCGAACACTGAAGCTTTCTTT; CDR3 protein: CASSATPNTEAFF
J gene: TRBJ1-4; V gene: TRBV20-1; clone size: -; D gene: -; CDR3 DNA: TGCAGTGCGTCCGGGGGCGCGGGTGAAAAACTGTTTTTT; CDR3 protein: CSASGGAGEKLFF
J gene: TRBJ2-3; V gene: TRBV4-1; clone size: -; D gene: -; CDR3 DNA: TGCGCCAGCAGCCAGGCAGGGGCGAACACAGATACGCAGTATTTT; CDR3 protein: CASSQAGANTDTQYF
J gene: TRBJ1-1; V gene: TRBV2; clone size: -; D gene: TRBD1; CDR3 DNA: TGTGCCAGCAGCCAGACAGGGGGTAGGGATGAAGCTTTCTTT; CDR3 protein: CASSQTGGRDEAFF